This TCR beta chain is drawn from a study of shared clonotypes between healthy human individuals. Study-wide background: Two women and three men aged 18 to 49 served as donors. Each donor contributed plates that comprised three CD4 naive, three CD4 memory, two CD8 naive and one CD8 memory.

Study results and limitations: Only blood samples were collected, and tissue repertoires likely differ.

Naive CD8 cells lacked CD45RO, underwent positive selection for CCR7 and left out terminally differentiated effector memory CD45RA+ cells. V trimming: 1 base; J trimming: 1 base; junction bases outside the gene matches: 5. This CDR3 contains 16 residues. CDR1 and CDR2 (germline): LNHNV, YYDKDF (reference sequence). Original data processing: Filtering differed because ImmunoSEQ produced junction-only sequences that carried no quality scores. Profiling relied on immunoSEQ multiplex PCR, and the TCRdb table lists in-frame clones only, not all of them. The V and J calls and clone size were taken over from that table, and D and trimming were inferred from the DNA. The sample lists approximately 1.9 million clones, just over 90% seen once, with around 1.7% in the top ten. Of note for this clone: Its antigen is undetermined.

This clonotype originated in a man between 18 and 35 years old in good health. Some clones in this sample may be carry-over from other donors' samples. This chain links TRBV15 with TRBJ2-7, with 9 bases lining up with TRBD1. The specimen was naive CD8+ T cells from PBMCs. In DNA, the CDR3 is TGTGCCACCAGCAGAGTCCCGGGACAGGGATCCTACGAGCAGTACTTC. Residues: CATSRVPGQGSYEQYF.